The 31 T cell receptor beta chains in this list originate from one sample, sequenced in a study of cytomegalovirus exposure and HLA in healthy donors. The PCR had 60 Vbeta and 13 Jbeta primers. TCRdb's copy holds only in-frame clones and misses some; the assay was immunoSEQ multiplex PCR. The sample records some 120,000 clones, roughly four fifths being singletons. Sample: PBMCs. These receptors all stem from a male donor in good health and CMV-seropositive.

The chain has TRBV25-1 and TRBJ2-2; D is ambiguous. The CDR3 has 11 amino acids. Trimming removed 3 bases at V and 10 bases at J, with 6 bases between. Per the germline V gene, CDR1 is MGHDK and CDR2 is SYGVNS. DNA of the CDR3: TGTGCCAGCAGTGACCGGGTGGAGCTGTTTTTT. This translates into CASSDRVELFF. Together with reference TRBV25-1 and TRBJ2-2, the CDR3 gives the full variable domain: EADIYQTPRYLVIGTGKKITLECSQTMGHDKMYWYQQDPGMELHLIHYSYGVNSTEKGDLSSESTVSRIRTEHFPLTLESARPSHTSQYLCASSDRVELFFGEGSRLTVL.

The chain is built from TRBV9 and TRBJ2-7; maybe TRBD2 (5 bases). This CDR3 has 16 residues. CDR1 is SGDLS and CDR2 is YYNGEE in the germline V gene. V lost 4 bases to trimming and J lost 5 bases, with 22 bases between them. This CDR3 is CASSPELLGPGNEQYF. DNA of the CDR3: TGTGCCAGCAGCCCAGAACTGTTGGGCCCCGGGAACGAGCAGTACTTC.

This rearrangement joins TRBV28 to TRBJ2-3; D possibly corresponds to TRBD1 (6 bases). The CDR3 is made up of 14 amino acids. Germline loops: CDR1 MDHEN, CDR2 SYDVKM. V was pared by 7 bases and J by 6 bases, with 17 bases between. As DNA, the CDR3 is TGTGCCAGCAAGCAGGGGCAGGCTTCGGATACGCAGTATTTT. Translating it yields CASKQGQASDTQYF.

V and J are TRBV19 and TRBJ2-1, with D tentatively TRBD1 (7 bases). Trimming pared 6 bases from V and 4 bases from J, leaving 16 bases between. Germline V CDR1 and CDR2: LNHDA, SQIVND (reference sequence). This CDR3 contains 15 residues. Written as DNA, the CDR3 is TGTGCCAGTAGGGAGGGGGCTAGCCTGTACAATGAGCAGTTCTTC. Translating gives CASREGASLYNEQFF.

The J gene is TRBJ2-7, the V gene TRBV18, with 7 bases identical to TRBD1. CDR1 and CDR2 (germline): KGHSH, LQKENI. Germline trimming cut 5 bases from V and 5 bases from J; bases unmatched to any gene: 3. This CDR3 contains 12 residues. CDR3 region: CASSRQGHEQYF. The CDR3, as DNA: TGTGCCAGCTCAAGACAGGGCCACGAGCAGTACTTC.

The CDR3 nucleotides read TGTGCCATCAGTAAGACAGGGGCGGGCACTGAAGCTTTCTTT. As protein: CAISKTGAGTEAFF. The gene calls are TRBV10-3 and TRBJ1-1; 8 nucleotides match TRBD1. Germline CDR1 is ENHRY and CDR2 is SYGVKD. Germline trimming cut 5 bases from V and 4 bases from J; bases unmatched to any gene: 6. This CDR3 region has 14 residues.

The chain uses TRBV28 and TRBJ1-5; a possible D gene is TRBD1 (6 bases). CDR1 is MDHEN, CDR2 SYDVKM, per germline. V dropped 4 bases and J dropped 3 bases, with 16 bases sitting between them. The CDR3 is made up of 16 amino acids. CDR3 coding DNA: TGTGCCAGCAGTTATTCAACAGGGTTGGTCAATCAGCCCCAGCATTTT. Protein sequence: CASSYSTGLVNQPQHF.

The chain has TRBV6-5 and TRBJ1-1; 8 nucleotides match TRBD1. From germline, CDR1 is MNHEY and CDR2 SVGAGI. The CDR3 sequence is 13 residues long. The junction had 7 bases not matched to a gene; V was cut back by 5 bases and J by 8 bases. CDR3 DNA: TGTGCCAGCAGTCGCGGACAGGGTACCGAAGCTTTCTTT. Residues: CASSRGQGTEAFF.

This clone is a singleton in its sample. The rearrangement links TRBV5-6 to TRBJ2-7; 11 bases agree with TRBD2. CDR1 is SGHDT, CDR2 YYEEEE, per germline. J was trimmed by 3 bases and V by 4 bases; bases with no gene match: 6. The CDR3 is made up of 15 amino acids. The DNA for the CDR3 is TGTGCCAGCAGCCCGGGACTAGCGGCAAACTACGAGCAGTACTTC. It codes for CASSPGLAANYEQYF.

A single count supports this clone. This same CDR3 is encoded by further DNA sequences in the sample. The gene calls are TRBV7-2 and TRBJ2-7; 11 nucleotides line up with TRBD2. This CDR3 has 14 residues. The germline gives CDR1 SGHTA, CDR2 FQGNSA. V trimming: 2 bases; J trimming: 3 bases; junction bases outside the gene matches: 0. In DNA, the CDR3 is TGTGCCAGCAGCTTAACTAGCGGGAGCTACGAGCAGTACTTC. Its translation is CASSLTSGSYEQYF.

The gene calls are TRBV6-5 and TRBJ2-6; TRBD1 is a possible D gene (6 bases). V was shortened by 10 bases and J by 0 bases, with 13 bases between the two germline ends. CDR3 size: 15 residues. CDR1 and CDR2 from the germline V gene are MNHEY and SVGAGI. CDR3 sequence: CATRDTYSGANVLTF. CDR3 sequence (DNA): TGTGCCACCCGGGACACTTACTCTGGGGCCAACGTCCTGACTTTC.

In its sample, this clone was seen once. The V gene is TRBV15, the J gene TRBJ2-7, with D uncertain. V lost 0 bases, J lost 5 bases, and 17 bases lay in between. Germline CDR1 reads LNHNV; CDR2 reads YYDKDF (reference sequence). The CDR3 contains 16 residues. The CDR3 protein is CATSRELPGRGDEQYF. The DNA for the CDR3 is TGTGCCACCAGCAGAGAACTCCCCGGTAGAGGAGACGAGCAGTACTTC.

This chain joins TRBV30 and TRBJ2-1; TRBD1 might be the D (6 bases). The CDR3 consists of 14 residues. Germline V gene lookup returns CDR1 GTSNPN and CDR2 SVGIG (reference sequence). The V and J ends lost 6 bases and 7 bases respectively, with 19 bases between them. This chain's CDR3 is CACPRGPGENEQFF. The CDR3 bases are TGTGCCTGCCCCCGAGGACCAGGGGAGAATGAGCAGTTCTTC.

This clone appeared a single time. The V call is TRBV5-4, the J call TRBJ2-6; 8 bases are shared with TRBD2. J gave up 2 bases and V 0 bases, and 7 bases lay outside the gene matches. CDR3 length: 18 residues. CDR1 and CDR2 from the germline V gene are SGHNT and YYREEE (reference sequence). The CDR3 DNA sequence: TGTGCCAGCAGCTTGGCCCAAGGACTAGCCACTGGGGCCAACGTCCTGACTTTC. Amino acids: CASSLAQGLATGANVLTF.

V and J are TRBV11-2 and TRBJ1-2; tentative D call: TRBD1 (6 bases). CDR3 length: 18 amino acids. V was trimmed by 5 bases and J by 5 bases, leaving 27 bases between them. Germline-derived CDR1 and CDR2 are SGHAT and FQNNGV. The CDR3 nucleotides are TGTGCCAGCAGCGGAACAGGGAATATGAGTAAGAGGGGATATGGCTACACCTTC. It yields the protein CASSGTGNMSKRGYGYTF.

The CDR3 loop is CASSFLAGEGWAEQFF. CDR3 nucleotide sequence: TGTGCCAGCAGCTTCCTAGCGGGAGAAGGGTGGGCTGAGCAGTTCTTC. The chain joins TRBV5-6 to TRBJ2-1; 10 nucleotides agree with TRBD2. This CDR3 has 16 residues. The germline V gene encodes CDR1 SGHDT and CDR2 YYEEEE. Trimming cost V 2 bases and J 9 bases; bases outside gene matches: 11.

The V gene is TRBV19, the J gene TRBJ1-1; maybe TRBD1 (6 bases). Germline lookup yields CDR1 LNHDA and CDR2 SQIVND (reference sequence). This CDR3 is built from 14 residues. V lost 3 bases and J lost 5, with 13 bases in between. This chain's CDR3 is CASSMAGEITEAFF. CDR3 in DNA: TGTGCCAGTAGTATGGCAGGGGAAATAACTGAAGCTTTCTTT. Drawing the rest from reference TRBV19 and TRBJ1-1, the complete variable domain is DGGITQSPKYLFRKEGQNVTLSCEQNLNHDAMYWYRQDPGQGLRLIYYSQIVNDFQKGDIAEGYSVSREKKESFPLTVTSAQKNPTAFYLCASSMAGEITEAFFGQGTRLTVV.

CDR3 amino acids: CASSIDLEQFF. CDR3 DNA: TGTGCCAGCAGCATCGACTTGGAGCAGTTCTTC. The genes are TRBV7-2 and TRBJ2-1; D unresolved. Trimming stripped 5 bases from V and 10 bases from J, with 9 bases between. The CDR3 totals 11 residues. Germline-derived CDR1 and CDR2 are SGHTA and FQGNSA.

The V and J genes are TRBV30 and TRBJ2-1; 7 bases line up with TRBD2. CDR1 GTSNPN and CDR2 SVGIG come from the germline V gene (reference sequence). This CDR3 comprises 21 residues. Germline trimming cut 5 bases from V and 9 bases from J; bases unmatched to any gene: 34. The CDR3 region is CAWGGFRGDFLLGGRRLEQFF. In nucleotides, the CDR3 is TGTGCCTGGGGAGGATTTAGGGGAGATTTCTTGTTGGGCGGGAGACGGCTTGAGCAGTTCTTC.

The rearrangement links TRBV5-4 to TRBJ2-3; 7 positions match TRBD2. V was pared by 0 bases and J by 5 bases, with 6 bases of the junction left unmatched. Germline values: CDR1 SGHNT, CDR2 YYREEE (reference sequence). The CDR3 loop spans 15 amino acids. As DNA, the CDR3 is TGTGCCAGCAGCTTGGTAGCGGGTTCAAGAGATACGCAGTATTTT. Amino acids: CASSLVAGSRDTQYF.

J is TRBJ2-1 and V is TRBV13; 8 bases align to TRBD2. There are 12 residues in the CDR3. The trim removed 1 base at V and 12 bases at J, leaving 2 bases unmatched. Germline CDR1 PRHDT, CDR2 FYEKMQ (reference sequence). The CDR3, as DNA: TGTGCCAGCAGCTTAGAGAGCGGGGGGCAGTTCTTC. Its protein product is CASSLESGGQFF. The whole variable domain, filled in from reference TRBV13 and TRBJ2-1, reads AAGVIQSPRHLIKEKRETATLKCYPIPRHDTVYWYQQGPGQDPQFLISFYEKMQSDKGSIPDRFSAQQFSDYHSELNMSSLELGDSALYFCASSLESGGQFFGPGTRLTVL.

The V call is TRBV7-3, the J call TRBJ2-1; possible D gene TRBD2, 5 bases. Trimming left V 2 bases short and J 0 bases short, with 11 bases between. CDR3 size: 16 residues. CDR1 SGHTA and CDR2 FQGTGA come from the germline V gene. CDR3 protein: CASSLFAGLSYNEQFF. In DNA, the CDR3 is TGTGCCAGCAGCTTATTTGCCGGACTCTCCTACAATGAGCAGTTCTTC.

Comments on this clone: Other nucleotide sequences from this sample produce the same CDR3. The chain joins TRBV7-3 to TRBJ2-3, with D possibly being TRBD2 (5 bases). The V gene's germline CDR1 is SGHTA and CDR2 FQGTGA. CDR3 length: 13 residues. V was cut by 2 bases and J by 6 bases, with 9 bases left in between. Here the CDR3 reads CASSLREGDTQYF. CDR3 coding DNA: TGTGCCAGCAGCTTACGGGAAGGTGATACGCAGTATTTT.

This clone was seen a single time. The chain uses TRBV19 and TRBJ1-3; D possibly corresponds to TRBD1 (6 bases). The germline V gene encodes CDR1 LNHDA and CDR2 SQIVND (reference sequence). This CDR3 has 16 amino acids. V lost 5 bases, J lost 0 bases, and 14 bases lay in between. DNA of the CDR3: TGTGCCAGTAGTCTCACCGGGACAAGCTCTGGAAACACCATATATTTT. This gives the protein CASSLTGTSSGNTIYF.

V gene TRBV5-5 combines with J gene TRBJ1-5; D gene unclear. V was cut by 0 bases and J by 6 bases, with 7 bases left in between. The CDR3 has 13 amino acids. CDR1 SGHKS and CDR2 YYEKEE come from the germline V gene (reference sequence). The CDR3: CASSLGGGQPQHF. CDR3 nucleotides: TGTGCCAGCAGCTTGGGAGGTGGTCAGCCCCAGCATTTT.

The chain links TRBV10-3 to TRBJ2-3; maybe TRBD2 (6 bases). The CDR3 runs 17 residues. V lost 7 bases and J 0 bases, leaving 20 bases between the germline ends. Germline V gene data show CDR1 as ENHRY and CDR2 as SYGVKD. The CDR3 loop reads CAIIREKVSVSTDTQYF. CDR3 nucleotide sequence: TGTGCCATCATCCGGGAGAAAGTGAGTGTGAGCACAGATACGCAGTATTTT.

This rearrangement joins TRBV28 to TRBJ2-4, with D possibly matching TRBD1 (6 bases). With 3 bases removed from V and 7 bases from J, the gap between germline ends came to 7 bases. Germline loops: CDR1 MDHEN, CDR2 SYDVKM. CDR3 length: 12 residues. In DNA, the CDR3 is TGTGCCAGCAGTTTTCAGGGGAACATTCAGTACTTC. This sequence encodes CASSFQGNIQYF.

The chain combines TRBV6-6 with TRBJ2-7; D gene unclear. The germline CDR1 and CDR2 sequences are MNHNY and SVGAGI (reference sequence). Trimming cost V 5 bases and J 5 bases, with 10 bases left between them. The CDR3 runs 12 residues. The CDR3 bases are TGTGCCAGCAGTCTCTATGCACACGAGCAGTACTTC. Protein product: CASSLYAHEQYF.

The chain joins TRBV7-9 to TRBJ1-5; D is possibly TRBD1 (6 bases). CDR1 and CDR2 from the germline V gene are SEHNR and FQNEAQ (reference sequence). The CDR3 totals 16 residues. V was pared by 1 base and J by 1 base, with 11 bases between. The CDR3 spells CASSLGTAGSNQPQHF. Here the CDR3 DNA reads TGTGCCAGCAGCTTAGGGACAGCTGGAAGCAATCAGCCCCAGCATTTT.

This chain uses TRBV29-1 with TRBJ2-3; 7 nucleotides match TRBD1. The CDR3 contains 14 residues. Germline V gene sequence: CDR1 SQVTM, CDR2 ANQGSEA. Trimming took 1 base from V and 3 from J; bases not matched to a gene: 4. In nucleotides, the CDR3 is TGCAGCGTTGAAGGACAGGGAGTGACAGATACGCAGTATTTT. The encoded protein is CSVEGQGVTDTQYF.

The gene calls are TRBV7-9 and TRBJ1-1; TRBD1 is a possible D gene (5 bases). This CDR3 is built from 17 residues. Trimming took off 1 base at V and 3 bases at J, with 18 bases between the two ends. In germline, CDR1 is SEHNR, CDR2 FQNEAQ (reference sequence). CDR3 in DNA: TGTGCCAGCAGCTTAGGCGGCGTGATGGGGGGAGACACTGAAGCTTTCTTT. Encoded protein: CASSLGGVMGGDTEAFF.